The TCR beta chain described here comes from a study of CD8 T cells in Susac syndrome. CDR1 and CDR2 (germline): SEHNR, FQNEAQ (reference sequence). Trimming cost V 10 bases and J 8 bases, with 21 bases left between them. This CDR3 has 15 residues. Random-hexamer reverse transcription was applied to roughly 0.5 to 1 ug RNA. TCRdb processed the immunoSEQ multiplex PCR reads anew with MiXCR; each CDR3 protein has one entry. The table has approximately 180,000 distinct CDR3 sequences, around 95% seen once; the top ten hold approximately 0.1%. FACS was used to enrich TEMRA cells, whereas the CD8+ and CD4+ T cells were obtained by negative isolation.

Sequenced input: CD4+ T cells from PBMCs. This TCR was sampled from a human donor with multiple sclerosis. This chain uses TRBV7-9 with TRBJ1-6; D is ambiguous. CDR3 in DNA: TGTGCCACGCGGGCCGACAAAACCCTTTATTCACCCCTCCACTTT. Encoded protein: CATRADKTLYSPLHF.